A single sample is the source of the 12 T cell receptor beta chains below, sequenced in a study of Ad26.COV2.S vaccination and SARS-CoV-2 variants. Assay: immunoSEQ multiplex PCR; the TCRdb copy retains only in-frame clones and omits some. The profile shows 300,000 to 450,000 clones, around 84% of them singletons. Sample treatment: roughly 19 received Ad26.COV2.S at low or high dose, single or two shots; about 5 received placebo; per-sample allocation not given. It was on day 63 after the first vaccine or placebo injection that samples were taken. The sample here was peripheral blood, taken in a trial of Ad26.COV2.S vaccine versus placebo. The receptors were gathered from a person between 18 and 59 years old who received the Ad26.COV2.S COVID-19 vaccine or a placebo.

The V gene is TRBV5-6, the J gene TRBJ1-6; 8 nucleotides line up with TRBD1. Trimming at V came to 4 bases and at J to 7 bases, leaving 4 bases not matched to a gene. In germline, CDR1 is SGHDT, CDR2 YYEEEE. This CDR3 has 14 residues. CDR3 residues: CASSGGQGNSPLHF. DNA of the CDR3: TGTGCCAGCAGCGGCGGACAGGGCAATTCACCCCTCCACTTT. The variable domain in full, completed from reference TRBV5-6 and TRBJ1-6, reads DAGVTQSPTHLIKTRGQQVTLRCSPKSGHDTVSWYQQALGQGPQFIFQYYEEEERQRGNFPDRFSGHQFPNYSSELNVNALLLGDSALYLCASSGGQGNSPLHFGNGTRLTVT.

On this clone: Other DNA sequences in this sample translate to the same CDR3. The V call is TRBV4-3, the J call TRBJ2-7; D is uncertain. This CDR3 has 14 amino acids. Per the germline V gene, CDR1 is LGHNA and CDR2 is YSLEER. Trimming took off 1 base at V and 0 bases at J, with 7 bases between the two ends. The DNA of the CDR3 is TGCGCCAGCAGCCAAGGCAGGAGCTCCTACGAGCAGTACTTC. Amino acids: CASSQGRSSYEQYF.

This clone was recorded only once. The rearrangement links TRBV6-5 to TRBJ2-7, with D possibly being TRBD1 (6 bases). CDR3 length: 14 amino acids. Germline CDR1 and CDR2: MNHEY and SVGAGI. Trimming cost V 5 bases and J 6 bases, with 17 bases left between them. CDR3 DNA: TGTGCCAGCAGTAAGATACAGGGAATCCCCGAGCAGTACTTC. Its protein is CASSKIQGIPEQYF.

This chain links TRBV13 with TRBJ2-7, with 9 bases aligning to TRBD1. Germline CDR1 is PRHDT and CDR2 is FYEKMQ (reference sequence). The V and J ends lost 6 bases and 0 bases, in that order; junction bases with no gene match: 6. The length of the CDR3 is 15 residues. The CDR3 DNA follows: TGTGCCAGCAGGGGTGAGGGACAGGGCTCCTACGAGCAGTACTTC. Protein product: CASRGEGQGSYEQYF.

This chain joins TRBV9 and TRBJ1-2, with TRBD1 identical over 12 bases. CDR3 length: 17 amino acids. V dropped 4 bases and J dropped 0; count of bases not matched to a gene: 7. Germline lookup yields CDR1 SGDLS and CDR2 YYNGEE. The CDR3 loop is CASSPWDRGLANYGYTF. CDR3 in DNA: TGTGCCAGCAGCCCATGGGACAGGGGGCTTGCTAACTATGGCTACACCTTC.

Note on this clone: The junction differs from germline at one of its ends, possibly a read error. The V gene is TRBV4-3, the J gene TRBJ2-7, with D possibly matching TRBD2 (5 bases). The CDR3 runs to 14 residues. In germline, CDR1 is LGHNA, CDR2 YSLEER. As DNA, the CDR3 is TGCGCCAGCAGCCAATCTGCTAGCCATCCCATTCAGCACTTC. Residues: CASSQSASHPIQHF.

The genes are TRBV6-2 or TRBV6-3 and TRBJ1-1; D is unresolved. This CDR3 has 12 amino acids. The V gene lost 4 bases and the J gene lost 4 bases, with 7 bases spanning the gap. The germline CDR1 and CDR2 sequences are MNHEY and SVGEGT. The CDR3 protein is CASSFGTTEAFF. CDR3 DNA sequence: TGTGCCAGCAGTTTCGGCACCACTGAAGCTTTCTTT.

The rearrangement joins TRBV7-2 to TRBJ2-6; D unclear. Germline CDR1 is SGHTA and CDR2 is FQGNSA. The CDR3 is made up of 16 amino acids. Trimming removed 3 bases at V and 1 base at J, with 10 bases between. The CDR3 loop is CASSFRQPSGANVLTF. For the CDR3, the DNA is TGTGCCAGCAGCTTCCGGCAGCCATCTGGGGCCAACGTCCTGACTTTC.

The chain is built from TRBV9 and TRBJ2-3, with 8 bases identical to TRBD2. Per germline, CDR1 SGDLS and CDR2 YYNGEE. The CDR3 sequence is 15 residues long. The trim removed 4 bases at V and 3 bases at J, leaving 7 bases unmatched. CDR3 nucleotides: TGTGCCAGCAGCTCCTCCGGGACTAGAACAGATACGCAGTATTTT. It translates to CASSSSGTRTDTQYF.

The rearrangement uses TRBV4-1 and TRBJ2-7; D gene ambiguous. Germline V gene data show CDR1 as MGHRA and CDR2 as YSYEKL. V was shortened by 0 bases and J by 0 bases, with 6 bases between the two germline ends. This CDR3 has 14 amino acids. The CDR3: CASSQDRASYEQYF. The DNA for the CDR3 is TGCGCCAGCAGCCAAGATCGAGCCTCCTACGAGCAGTACTTC.

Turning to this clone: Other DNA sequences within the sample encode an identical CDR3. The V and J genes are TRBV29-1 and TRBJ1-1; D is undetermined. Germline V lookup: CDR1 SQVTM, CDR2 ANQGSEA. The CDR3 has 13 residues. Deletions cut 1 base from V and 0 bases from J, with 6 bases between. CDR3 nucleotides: TGCAGCGTTGAAGGCAGACTGAACACTGAAGCTTTCTTT. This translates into CSVEGRLNTEAFF. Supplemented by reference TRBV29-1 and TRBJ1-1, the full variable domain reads SAVISQKPSRDICQRGTSLTIQCQVDSQVTMMFWYRQQPGQSLTLIATANQGSEATYESGFVIDKFPISRPNLTFSTLTVSNMSPEDSSIYLCSVEGRLNTEAFFGQGTRLTVV.

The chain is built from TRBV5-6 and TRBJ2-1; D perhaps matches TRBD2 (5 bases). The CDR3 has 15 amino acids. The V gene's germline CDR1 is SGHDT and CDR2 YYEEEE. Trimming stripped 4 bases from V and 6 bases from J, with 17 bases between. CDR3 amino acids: CASSVTSVLGNEQFF. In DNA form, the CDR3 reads TGTGCCAGCAGCGTTACTAGTGTTTTGGGCAATGAGCAGTTCTTC. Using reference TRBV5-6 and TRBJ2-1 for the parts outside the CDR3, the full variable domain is DAGVTQSPTHLIKTRGQQVTLRCSPKSGHDTVSWYQQALGQGPQFIFQYYEEEERQRGNFPDRFSGHQFPNYSSELNVNALLLGDSALYLCASSVTSVLGNEQFFGPGTRLTVL.